The 7 T cell receptor beta chains below come from one sample, sequenced in a study of blood T cell repertoires in COVID-19. Profiled with immunoSEQ multiplex PCR; TCRdb holds only in-frame clones, not every one. The data contain 310,000 or so clones, around 86% of them singletons. What was sequenced was peripheral blood. The receptors stem from a man aged 45 to 65 with active or convalescent COVID-19.

V is TRBV7-7 and J is TRBJ2-2; 8 bases map to TRBD2. The CDR3 is 15 residues long. The J segment lost 2 bases and the V segment lost 6 bases, leaving 5 bases of the junction unmatched. Germline CDR1 reads SSHAT; CDR2 reads FNYEAQ (reference sequence). Here the CDR3 DNA reads TGTGCCAGCAGGACCGGGACTAGTAACACCGGGGAGCTGTTTTTT. Its translation is CASRTGTSNTGELFF. The full variable domain, in which reference TRBV7-7 and TRBJ2-2 provide the parts outside the CDR3, is GAGVSQSPRYKVTKRGQDVTLRCDPISSHATLYWYQQALGQGPEFLTYFNYEAQPDKSGLPSDRFSAERPEGSISTLTIQRTEQRDSAMYRCASRTGTSNTGELFFGEGSRLTVL.

CDR3: CATSGRGTSGGLNTGELFF. DNA of the CDR3: TGTGCCACCAGTGGACGGGGGACTAGCGGGGGACTAAACACCGGGGAGCTGTTTTTT. This sequence joins TRBV24-1 and TRBJ2-2, with TRBD2 matching over 14 bases. The germline gives CDR1 KGHDR, CDR2 SFDVKD. V trimming: 5 bases; J trimming: 2 bases; junction bases outside the gene matches: 9. The CDR3 spans 19 residues.

The genes are TRBV6-2 or TRBV6-3 and TRBJ2-7; 7 positions match TRBD2. The CDR3 covers 13 residues. Germline V gene sequence: CDR1 MNHEY, CDR2 SVGEGT. After removal of 4 bases from V and 4 bases from J, the junction contained 4 bases not matched to a gene. CDR3 protein: CASSWGGFYEQYF. The CDR3 DNA follows: TGTGCCAGCAGTTGGGGAGGGTTTTACGAGCAGTACTTC.

The genes are TRBV24-1 and TRBJ2-7; 8 nucleotides match TRBD2. Germline V gene data show CDR1 as KGHDR and CDR2 as SFDVKD. The CDR3 is 17 amino acids. V lost 3 bases, J lost 5 bases, and 14 bases stayed unmatched. The CDR3 coding sequence is TGTGCCACCAGTGATCACTACTCCGGGGGGGCGCGGAACGAGCAGTACTTC. Encoded protein: CATSDHYSGGARNEQYF.

The CDR3 nucleotides are TGTGCCAGCAGTGGAGATATTAGCGGGAGGGCCGGAAACATTCAGTACTTC. It encodes CASSGDISGRAGNIQYF. V usage is TRBV6-1 and J usage is TRBJ2-4; 11 bases fit TRBD2. V lost 4 bases and J lost 6; bases outside the gene matches: 11. Germline CDR1 reads MNHNS; CDR2 reads SASEGT. There are 17 residues in the CDR3.

This chain joins TRBV5-6 and TRBJ2-1; TRBD2 matches at 9 bases. Trimming cost V 0 bases and J 7 bases; bases outside gene matches: 5. This CDR3 region has 15 residues. In germline, CDR1 is SGHDT, CDR2 YYEEEE. Written as DNA, the CDR3 is TGTGCCAGCAGCTTGGGTAGCGGGAGAGGTAATGAGCAGTTCTTC. Amino acids: CASSLGSGRGNEQFF.

In its sample, this clone was seen once. The chain joins TRBV28 to TRBJ2-7; 8 bases map to TRBD1. V lost 7 bases and J lost 1; bases outside the gene matches: 9. The CDR3 length is 15 residues. Looked up from germline, CDR1 is MDHEN and CDR2 is SYDVKM. DNA of the CDR3: TGTGCCAGCATTAACGCGGACAGGGTATCCTACGAGCAGTACTTC. This sequence encodes CASINADRVSYEQYF.